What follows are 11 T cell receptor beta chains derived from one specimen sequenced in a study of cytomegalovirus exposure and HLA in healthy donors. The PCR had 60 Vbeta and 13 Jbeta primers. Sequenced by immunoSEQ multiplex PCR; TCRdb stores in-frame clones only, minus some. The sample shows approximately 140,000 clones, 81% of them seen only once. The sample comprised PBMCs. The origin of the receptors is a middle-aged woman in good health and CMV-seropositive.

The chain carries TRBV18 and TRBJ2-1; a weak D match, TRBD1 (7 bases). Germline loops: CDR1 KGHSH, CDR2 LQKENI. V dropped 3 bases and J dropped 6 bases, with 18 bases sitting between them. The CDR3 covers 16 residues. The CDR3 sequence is CASSPPSGGQVNEQFF. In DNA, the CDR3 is TGTGCCAGCTCACCCCCTTCAGGGGGGCAGGTCAATGAGCAGTTCTTC.

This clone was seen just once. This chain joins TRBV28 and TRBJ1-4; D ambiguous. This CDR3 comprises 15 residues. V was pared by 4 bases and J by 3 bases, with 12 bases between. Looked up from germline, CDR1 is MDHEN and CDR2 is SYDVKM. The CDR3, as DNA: TGTGCCAGCAGTTCACCGGGGAACTCTAATGAAAAACTGTTTTTT. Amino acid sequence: CASSSPGNSNEKLFF.

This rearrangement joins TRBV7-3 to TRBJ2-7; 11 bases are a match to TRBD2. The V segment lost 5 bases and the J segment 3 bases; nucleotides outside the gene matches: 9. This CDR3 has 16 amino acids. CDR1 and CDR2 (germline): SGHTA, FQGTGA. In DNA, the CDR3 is TGTGCCAGCAGCCCGGCCCTGGGACTAGCGGTCTACGAGCAGTACTTC. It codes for CASSPALGLAVYEQYF.

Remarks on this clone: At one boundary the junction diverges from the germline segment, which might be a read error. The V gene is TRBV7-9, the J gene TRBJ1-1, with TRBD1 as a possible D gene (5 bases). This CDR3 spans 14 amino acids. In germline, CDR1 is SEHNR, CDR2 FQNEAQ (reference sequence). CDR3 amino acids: CSSSFGRANTEAFF. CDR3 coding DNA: TGTTCCAGCAGCTTCGGCAGGGCGAACACTGAAGCTTTCTTT.

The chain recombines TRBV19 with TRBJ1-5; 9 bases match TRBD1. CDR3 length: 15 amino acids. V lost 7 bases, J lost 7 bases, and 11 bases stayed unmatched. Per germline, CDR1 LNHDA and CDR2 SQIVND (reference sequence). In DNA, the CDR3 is TGTGCCAGTATGGGACGGGACAGGGCCAAACAGCCCCAGCATTTT. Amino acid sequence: CASMGRDRAKQPQHF.

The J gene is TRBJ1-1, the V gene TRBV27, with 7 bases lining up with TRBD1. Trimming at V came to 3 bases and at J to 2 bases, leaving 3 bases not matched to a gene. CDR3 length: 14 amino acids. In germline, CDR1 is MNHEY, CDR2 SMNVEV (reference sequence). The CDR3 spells CASSFGQANTEAFF. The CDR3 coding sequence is TGTGCCAGCAGTTTCGGACAGGCAAACACTGAAGCTTTCTTT.

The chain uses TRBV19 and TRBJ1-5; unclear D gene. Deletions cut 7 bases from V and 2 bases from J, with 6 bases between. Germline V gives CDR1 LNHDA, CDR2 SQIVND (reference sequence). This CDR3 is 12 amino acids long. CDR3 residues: CASTRGNQPQHF. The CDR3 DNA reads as TGTGCCAGTACTAGAGGCAATCAGCCCCAGCATTTT.

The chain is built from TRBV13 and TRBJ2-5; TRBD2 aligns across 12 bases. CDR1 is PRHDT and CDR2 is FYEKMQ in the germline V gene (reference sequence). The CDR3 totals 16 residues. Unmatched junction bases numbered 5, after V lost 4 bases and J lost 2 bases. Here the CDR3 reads CASSSLTSGGQETQYF. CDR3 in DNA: TGTGCCAGCAGCTCCTTAACTAGCGGGGGGCAAGAGACCCAGTACTTC.

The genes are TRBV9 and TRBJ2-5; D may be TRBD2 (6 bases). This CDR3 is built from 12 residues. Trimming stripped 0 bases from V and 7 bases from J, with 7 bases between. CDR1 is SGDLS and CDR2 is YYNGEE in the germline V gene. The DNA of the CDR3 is TGTGCCAGCAGCGTAGGGAGGGGGACCCAGTACTTC. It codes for CASSVGRGTQYF.

CDR3 DNA: TGTGCCAGCAGCTTAGTTCTAGGACTTACCAATGAGCAGTTCTTC. It specifies CASSLVLGLTNEQFF. V usage is TRBV7-6 and J usage is TRBJ2-1; TRBD2 might be the D (5 bases). V lost 1 base, J lost 6 bases, and 13 bases lay in between. The CDR3 covers 15 residues. Germline CDR1 is SGHVS and CDR2 is FNYEAQ. Based on the CDR3 plus reference TRBV7-6 and TRBJ2-1, the full variable domain is GAGVSQSPRYKVTKRGQDVALRCDPISGHVSLYWYRQALGQGPEFLTYFNYEAQQDKSGLPNDRFSAERPEGSISTLTIQRTEQRDSAMYRCASSLVLGLTNEQFFGPGTRLTVL.

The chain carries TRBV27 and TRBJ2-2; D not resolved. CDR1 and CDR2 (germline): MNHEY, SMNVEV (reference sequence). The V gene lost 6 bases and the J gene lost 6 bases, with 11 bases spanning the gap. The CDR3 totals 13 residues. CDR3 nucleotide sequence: TGTGCCAGCAGCCGAAACATGGCCGGGGAGCTGTTTTTT. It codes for CASSRNMAGELFF.